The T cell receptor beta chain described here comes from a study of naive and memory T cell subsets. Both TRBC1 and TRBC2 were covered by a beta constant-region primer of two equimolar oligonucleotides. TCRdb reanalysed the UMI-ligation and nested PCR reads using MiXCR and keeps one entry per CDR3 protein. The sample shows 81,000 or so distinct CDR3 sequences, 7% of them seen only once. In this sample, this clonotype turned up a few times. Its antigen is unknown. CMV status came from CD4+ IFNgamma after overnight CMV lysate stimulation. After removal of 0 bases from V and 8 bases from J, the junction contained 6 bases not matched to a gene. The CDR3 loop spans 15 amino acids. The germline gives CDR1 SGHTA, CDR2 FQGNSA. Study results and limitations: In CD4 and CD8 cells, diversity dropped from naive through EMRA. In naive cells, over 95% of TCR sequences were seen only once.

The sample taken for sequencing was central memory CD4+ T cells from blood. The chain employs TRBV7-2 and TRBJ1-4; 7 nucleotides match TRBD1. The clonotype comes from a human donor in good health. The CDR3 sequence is CASSLAPGQREKLFF. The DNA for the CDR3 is TGTGCCAGCAGCTTAGCCCCGGGACAGCGGGAAAAACTGTTTTTT.